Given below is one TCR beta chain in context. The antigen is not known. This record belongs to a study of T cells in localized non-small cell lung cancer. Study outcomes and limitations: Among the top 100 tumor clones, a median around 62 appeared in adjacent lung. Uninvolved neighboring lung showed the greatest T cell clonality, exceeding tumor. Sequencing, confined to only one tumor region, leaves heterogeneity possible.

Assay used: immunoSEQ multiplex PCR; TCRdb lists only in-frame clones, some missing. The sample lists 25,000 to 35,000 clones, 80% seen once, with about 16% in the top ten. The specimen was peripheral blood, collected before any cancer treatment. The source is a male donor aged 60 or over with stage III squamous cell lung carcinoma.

This chain's CDR3 is CASSYQIEEQYF. The CDR3, as DNA: TGTGCCAGCAGTTACCAAATCGAGGAGCAGTACTTC. The chain employs TRBV6-6 and TRBJ2-7; D uncertain. V was trimmed by 2 bases and J by 7 bases, leaving 9 bases between them. Germline V gene data show CDR1 as MNHNY and CDR2 as SVGAGI (reference sequence). The CDR3 sequence is 12 residues long.